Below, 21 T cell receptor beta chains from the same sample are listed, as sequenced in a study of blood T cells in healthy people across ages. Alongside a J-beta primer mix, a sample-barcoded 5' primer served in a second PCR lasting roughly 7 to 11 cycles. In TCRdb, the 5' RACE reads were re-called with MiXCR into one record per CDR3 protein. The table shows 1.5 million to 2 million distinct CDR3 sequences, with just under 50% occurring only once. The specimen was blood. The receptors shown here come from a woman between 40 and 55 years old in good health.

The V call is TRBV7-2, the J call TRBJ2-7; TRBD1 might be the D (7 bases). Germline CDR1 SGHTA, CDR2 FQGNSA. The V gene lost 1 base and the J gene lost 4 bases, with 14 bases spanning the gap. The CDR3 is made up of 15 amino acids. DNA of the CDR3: TGTGCCAGCAGCTTAGGTCTCCAGGGGGGATACGAGCAGTACTTC. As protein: CASSLGLQGGYEQYF. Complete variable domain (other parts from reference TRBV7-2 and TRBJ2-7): GAGVSQSPSNKVTEKGKDVELRCDPISGHTALYWYRQSLGQGLEFLIYFQGNSAPDKSGLPSDRFSAERTGGSVSTLTIQRTQQEDSAVYLCASSLGLQGGYEQYFGPGTRLTVT.

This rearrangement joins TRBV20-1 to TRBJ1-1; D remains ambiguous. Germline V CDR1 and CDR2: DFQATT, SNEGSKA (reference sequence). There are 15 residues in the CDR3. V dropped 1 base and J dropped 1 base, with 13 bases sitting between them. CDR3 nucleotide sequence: TGCAGTGCTAGAGTTGAGGGAGCCCCGAACACTGAAGCTTTCTTT. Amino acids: CSARVEGAPNTEAFF.

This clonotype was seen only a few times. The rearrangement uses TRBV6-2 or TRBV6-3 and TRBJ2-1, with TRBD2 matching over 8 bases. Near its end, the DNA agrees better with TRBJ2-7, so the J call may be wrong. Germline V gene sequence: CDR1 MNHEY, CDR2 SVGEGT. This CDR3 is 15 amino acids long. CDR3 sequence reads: CASSSPAGVAYEQYF. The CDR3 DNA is TGTGCCAGCAGTTCCCCAGCGGGGGTCGCCTACGAGCAGTACTTC.

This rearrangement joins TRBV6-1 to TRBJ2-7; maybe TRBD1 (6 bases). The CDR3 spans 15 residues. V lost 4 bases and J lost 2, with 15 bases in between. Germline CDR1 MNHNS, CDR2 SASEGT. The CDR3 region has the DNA TGTGCCAGCAGTGTCGGCTCGGGACACCCCTACGAGCAGTACTTC. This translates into CASSVGSGHPYEQYF.

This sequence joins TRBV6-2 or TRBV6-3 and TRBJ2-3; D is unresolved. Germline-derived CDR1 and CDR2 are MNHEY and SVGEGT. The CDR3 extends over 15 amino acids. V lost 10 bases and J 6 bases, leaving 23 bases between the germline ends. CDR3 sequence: CANTTPRIGLDTQYF. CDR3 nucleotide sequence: TGTGCCAACACCACACCCCGAATCGGCTTGGATACGCAGTATTTT.

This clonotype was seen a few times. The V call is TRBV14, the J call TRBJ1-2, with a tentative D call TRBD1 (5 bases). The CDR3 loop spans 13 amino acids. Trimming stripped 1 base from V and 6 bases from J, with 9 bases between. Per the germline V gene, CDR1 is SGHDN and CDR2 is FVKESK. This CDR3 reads CASSQARGNGYTF. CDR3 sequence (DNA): TGTGCCAGCAGCCAAGCTCGGGGGAATGGCTACACCTTC.

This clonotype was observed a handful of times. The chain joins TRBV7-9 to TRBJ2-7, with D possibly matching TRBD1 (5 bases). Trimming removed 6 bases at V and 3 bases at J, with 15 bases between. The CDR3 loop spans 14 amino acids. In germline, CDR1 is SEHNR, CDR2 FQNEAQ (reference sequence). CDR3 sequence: CASSEWGRDYEQYF. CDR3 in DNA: TGTGCCAGCAGTGAATGGGGCAGAGACTACGAGCAGTACTTC.

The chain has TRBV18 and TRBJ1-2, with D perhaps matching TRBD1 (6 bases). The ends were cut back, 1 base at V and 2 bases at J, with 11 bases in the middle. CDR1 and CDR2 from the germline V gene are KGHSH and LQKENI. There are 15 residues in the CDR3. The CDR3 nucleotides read TGTGCCAGCTCACCACAGGGGGGACTGAACTATGGCTACACCTTC. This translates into CASSPQGGLNYGYTF.

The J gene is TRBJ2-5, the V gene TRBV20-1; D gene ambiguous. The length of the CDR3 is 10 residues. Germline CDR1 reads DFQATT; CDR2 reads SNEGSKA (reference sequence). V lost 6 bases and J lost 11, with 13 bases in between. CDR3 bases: TGCAGTGCGACTGGTACCAAGCAGTACTTC. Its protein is CSATGTKQYF.

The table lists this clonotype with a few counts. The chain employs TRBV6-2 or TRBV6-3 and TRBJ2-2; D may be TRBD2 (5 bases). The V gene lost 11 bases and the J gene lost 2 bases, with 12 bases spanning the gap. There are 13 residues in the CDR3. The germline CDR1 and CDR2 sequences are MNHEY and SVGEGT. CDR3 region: CASLAQNTGELFF. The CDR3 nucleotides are TGTGCCTCCCTAGCCCAAAACACCGGGGAGCTGTTTTTT.

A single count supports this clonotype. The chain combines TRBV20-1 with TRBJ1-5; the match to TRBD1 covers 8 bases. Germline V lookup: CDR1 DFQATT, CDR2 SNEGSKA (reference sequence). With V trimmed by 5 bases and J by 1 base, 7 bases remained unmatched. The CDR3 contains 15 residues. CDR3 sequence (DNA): TGCAGTGCTCATCCGGACAGGGAGAGCAATCAGCCCCAGCATTTT. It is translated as CSAHPDRESNQPQHF.

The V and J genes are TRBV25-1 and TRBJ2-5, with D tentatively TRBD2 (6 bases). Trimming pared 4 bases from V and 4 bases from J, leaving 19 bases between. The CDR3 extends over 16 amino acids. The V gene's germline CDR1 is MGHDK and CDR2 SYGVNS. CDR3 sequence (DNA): TGTGCCAGCAGTGCCAGAACGGGGGAGCTAGGAGAGACCCAGTACTTC. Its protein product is CASSARTGELGETQYF.

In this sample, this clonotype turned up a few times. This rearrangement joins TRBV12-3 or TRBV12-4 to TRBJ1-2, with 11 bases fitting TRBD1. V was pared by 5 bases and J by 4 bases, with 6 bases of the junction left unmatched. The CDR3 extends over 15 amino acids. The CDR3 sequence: CASSRDRGYRYGYTF. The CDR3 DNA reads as TGTGCCAGCAGTCGGGACAGGGGGTATCGCTATGGCTACACCTTC.

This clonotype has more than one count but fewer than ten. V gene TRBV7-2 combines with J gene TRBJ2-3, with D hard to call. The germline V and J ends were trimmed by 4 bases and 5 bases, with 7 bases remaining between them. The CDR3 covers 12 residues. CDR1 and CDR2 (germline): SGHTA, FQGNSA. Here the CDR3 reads CASSYFEDTQYF. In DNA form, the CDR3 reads TGTGCCAGCAGCTACTTTGAAGATACGCAGTATTTT.

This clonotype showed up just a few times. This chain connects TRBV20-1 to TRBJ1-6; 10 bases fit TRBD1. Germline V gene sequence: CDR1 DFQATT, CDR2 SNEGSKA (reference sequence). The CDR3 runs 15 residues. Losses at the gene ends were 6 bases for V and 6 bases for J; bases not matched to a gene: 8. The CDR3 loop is CSARGTGAGNSPLHF. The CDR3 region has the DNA TGCAGTGCCCGCGGGACAGGGGCGGGTAATTCACCCCTCCACTTT.

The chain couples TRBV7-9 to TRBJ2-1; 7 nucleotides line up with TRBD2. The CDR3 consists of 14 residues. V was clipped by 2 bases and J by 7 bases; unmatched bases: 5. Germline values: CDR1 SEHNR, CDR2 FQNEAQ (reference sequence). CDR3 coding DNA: TGTGCCAGCAGCTTAATGACTAGCACGAATGAGCAGTTCTTC. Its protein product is CASSLMTSTNEQFF.

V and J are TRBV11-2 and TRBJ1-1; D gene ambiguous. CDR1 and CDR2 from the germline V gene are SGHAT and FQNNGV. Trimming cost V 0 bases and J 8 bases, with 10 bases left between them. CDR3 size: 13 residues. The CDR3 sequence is CASSLDLRQEAFF. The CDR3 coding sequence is TGTGCCAGCAGCTTAGATCTAAGGCAGGAAGCTTTCTTT.

The CDR3 region is CSVGQGALNEQFF. In nucleotides, the CDR3 is TGCAGCGTTGGGCAGGGGGCGCTTAATGAGCAGTTCTTC. The V and J genes are TRBV29-1 and TRBJ2-1; 8 nucleotides match TRBD1. Germline values: CDR1 SQVTM, CDR2 ANQGSEA. The CDR3 totals 13 residues. Losses at the gene ends were 4 bases for V and 7 bases for J; bases not matched to a gene: 6.

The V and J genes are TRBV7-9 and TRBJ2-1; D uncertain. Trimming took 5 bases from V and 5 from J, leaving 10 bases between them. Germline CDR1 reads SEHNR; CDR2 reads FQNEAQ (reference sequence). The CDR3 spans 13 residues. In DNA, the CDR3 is TGTGCCAGCAGCCCCCCGTTTAACAATGAGCAGTTCTTC. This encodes CASSPPFNNEQFF.

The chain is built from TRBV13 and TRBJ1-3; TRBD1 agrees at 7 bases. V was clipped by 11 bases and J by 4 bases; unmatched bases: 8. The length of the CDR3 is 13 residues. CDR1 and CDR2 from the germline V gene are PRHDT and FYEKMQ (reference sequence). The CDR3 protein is CAAGSRGGNTIYF. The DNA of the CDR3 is TGTGCCGCGGGAAGCAGGGGGGGAAACACCATATATTTT.

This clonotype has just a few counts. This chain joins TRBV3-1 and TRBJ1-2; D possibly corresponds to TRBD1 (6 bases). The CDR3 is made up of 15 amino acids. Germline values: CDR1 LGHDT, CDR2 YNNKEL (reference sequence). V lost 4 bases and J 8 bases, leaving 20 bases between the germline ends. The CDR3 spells CASSPTGLRNWGYTF. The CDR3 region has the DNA TGTGCCAGCAGCCCTACAGGGTTGAGGAATTGGGGCTACACCTTC.